This is a list of T cell receptor beta chains from one sample in a study of blood T cell repertoires in COVID-19. Clones were read by immunoSEQ multiplex PCR, and TCRdb kept only the in-frame ones, dropping some. The profile covers some 150,000 clones, with less than 85% appearing a single time and around 6.8% taken by the ten largest. The sample taken for sequencing was peripheral blood. These receptors all come from a human donor in a cohort sampled during active COVID-19. Both conserved end residues are part of each CDR3. D genes are given only for firm matches. A row's size may be missing; if present it is once, few, many or a size class.

v_gene	d_gene	j_gene	abundance	CDR3nt	CDR3aa
TRBV5-5	NA	TRBJ1-4	NA	TGTGCCAGCAGCATGTCCGGGGGCGGGGGAGAAAAACTGTTTTTT	CASSMSGGGGEKLFF
TRBV7-8	TRBD1	TRBJ2-5	NA	TGTGCCAGCAGCAAGACAGGGTCGGGACAAGAGACCCAGTACTTC	CASSKTGSGQETQYF
TRBV4-1	NA	TRBJ1-2	NA	TGCGCCAGCAGCCAAGATTTCCAGGGGCGGCCCTATGGCTACACCTTC	CASSQDFQGRPYGYTF
TRBV4-3	TRBD1	TRBJ1-4	NA	TGCGCCAGCAGCCTGGGACAGACTAATGAAAAACTGTTTTTT	CASSLGQTNEKLFF
TRBV7-3	TRBD1	TRBJ2-5	few	TGTGCCAGCAGCTTAGGGGGACAGAGACAAGAGACCCAGTACTTC	CASSLGGQRQETQYF
TRBV5-6	NA	TRBJ1-4	NA	TGTGCCAGCAGCTTTGACGGACTTAATGAAAAACTGTTTTTT	CASSFDGLNEKLFF
TRBV3-1/TRBV3-2	NA	TRBJ2-2	NA	TGTGCCAGCAACGCGGGGTGCACCGGGGAGCTGTTTTTT	CASNAGCTGELFF
TRBV15	NA	TRBJ1-5	NA	TGTGCCACCAGCGCCCCAGGGTGGGATCAGCCCCAGCATTTT	CATSAPGWDQPQHF
TRBV27	TRBD1	TRBJ2-1	NA	TGTGCCAGCACCCCGTCCGGGACAGGGCTAAATGAGCAGTTCTTC	CASTPSGTGLNEQFF
TRBV7-2	NA	TRBJ1-1	NA	TGTGCCAGCAGCTTAGAAGGGGACACTGAAGCTTTCTTT	CASSLEGDTEAFF
TRBV6-5	NA	TRBJ1-1	NA	TGTGCCAGCAGGCCTCTCAGGAGGGACACTGAAGCTTTCTTT	CASRPLRRDTEAFF
TRBV19	NA	TRBJ1-5	NA	TGTGCCAGTAGTATATGGGCAGGTAATCAGCCCCAGCATTTT	CASSIWAGNQPQHF
TRBV6-2/TRBV6-3	TRBD2	TRBJ2-3	NA	TGTGCCAGCAGTTACCCGACTAGCGGGGGGACCAGTCGGACGCAGTATTTT	CASSYPTSGGTSRTQYF
TRBV7-9	NA	TRBJ1-2	NA	TGTGCCAGCAGCTTATCGACGACATTTAACTATGGCTACACCTTC	CASSLSTTFNYGYTF
TRBV28	NA	TRBJ1-1	few	TGTGCCAGCATCCAGACACCTAACACTGAAGCTTTCTTT	CASIQTPNTEAFF
TRBV7-8	TRBD1	TRBJ1-5	few	TGTGCCAGCAGCTTATCTCCCGGGACAGGGGGGAATCAGCCCCAGCATTTT	CASSLSPGTGGNQPQHF
TRBV19	NA	TRBJ2-5	NA	TGTGCCAGTAGTATGGCGTGGGTCCAGGGGGAGACCCAGTACTTC	CASSMAWVQGETQYF
TRBV11-1	TRBD2	TRBJ2-1	once	TGTGCCAGCAGCGCCCAAACTAGCGGGGCGAAGTTCTTC	CASSAQTSGAKFF
TRBV4-3	NA	TRBJ1-2	NA	TGCGCCAGCAGCCAAAACGTCAGGGTAAATGGCTACACCTTC	CASSQNVRVNGYTF
TRBV10-1	TRBD1	TRBJ2-7	NA	TGCGCCAGCAGTCCAGGGACAGGGACCGCCCGCAACGAGCAGTACTTC	CASSPGTGTARNEQYF
TRBV7-9	TRBD2	TRBJ2-1	NA	TGTGCCAGCAGCTTAGGAGGGCCGGGAGGCACTGAGCAGTTCTTC	CASSLGGPGGTEQFF
TRBV30	NA	TRBJ2-2	NA	TGTGCCTGGTCCCGGGGTTCGAACACCGGGGAGCTGTTTTTT	CAWSRGSNTGELFF
TRBV28	NA	TRBJ2-7	NA	TGTGCCAGCAGACCCCGGGGGTTGGGCGAGCAGTACTTC	CASRPRGLGEQYF
TRBV6-2/TRBV6-3	NA	TRBJ2-7	NA	TGTGCCAGCAGTCTGGCAGGGATCTACGAGCAGTACTTC	CASSLAGIYEQYF
TRBV29-1	TRBD1	TRBJ2-2	NA	TGCAGCGGCGACAGGGGAACCGGGGAGCTGTTTTTT	CSGDRGTGELFF
TRBV4-1	NA	TRBJ2-6	once	TGCGCCAGCAGCCAAGTGTTGGGTTTGGGCTCCGGGGCCAACGTCCTGACTTTC	CASSQVLGLGSGANVLTF
TRBV6-5	NA	TRBJ2-2	NA	TGTGCCAGCCGCTTGGGGCCGAGCGGGGAGCTGTTTTTT	CASRLGPSGELFF
TRBV4-1	NA	TRBJ2-3	NA	TGCGCCAGCAGCCAAGATTCGGGGGTCTTAGTTATAGATACGCAGTATTTT	CASSQDSGVLVIDTQYF
TRBV7-3	TRBD1	TRBJ2-2	NA	TGTGCCAGCAGCTACCGGACAGGGGGCGCCCCGGGGGAGCTGTTTTTT	CASSYRTGGAPGELFF
TRBV7-9	NA	TRBJ2-7	NA	TGTGCCAGCAGCTTAGGGGAAGGGGGCGAGCAGTACTTC	CASSLGEGGEQYF
TRBV28	NA	TRBJ2-7	NA	TGTGCCAGCAGAATGACAGTAACTCCCTACGAGCAGTACTTC	CASRMTVTPYEQYF
TRBV6-2/TRBV6-3	TRBD1	TRBJ2-3	few	TGTGCCAGCAGTTACGAGACAGGGGGCTACACAGATACGCAGTATTTT	CASSYETGGYTDTQYF
TRBV5-1	NA	TRBJ1-6	NA	TGCGCCAGCAGCTTGTCGGGGGATAATTCACCCCTCCACTTT	CASSLSGDNSPLHF
TRBV4-3	TRBD2	TRBJ2-3	once	TGCGCCAGCAGCCAAGATTGGGAGGGCGGTACGCAGTATTTT	CASSQDWEGGTQYF
TRBV19	NA	TRBJ2-2	NA	TGTGCCAGTAGTATAGATATCTGGGAAGGGGGCACCGGGGAGCTGTTTTTT	CASSIDIWEGGTGELFF
TRBV4-3	TRBD2	TRBJ2-7	NA	TGCGCCAGCAGCCTCAGGGCGGGGGGGGGTTACGAGCAGTACTTC	CASSLRAGGGYEQYF
TRBV7-3	TRBD1	TRBJ2-3	once	TGTGCCAGCAGCATAGACAGGGGGCGCCTGGATACGCAGTATTTT	CASSIDRGRLDTQYF
TRBV28	TRBD1	TRBJ1-1	few	TGTGCCACCTCGACAGGGGCGATGAACACTGAAGCTTTCTTT	CATSTGAMNTEAFF
TRBV5-1	TRBD1	TRBJ2-1	NA	TGCGCCAGCAGCTTCCGACAGGGTAGCTACAATGAGCAGTTCTTC	CASSFRQGSYNEQFF
TRBV5-4	TRBD1	TRBJ2-5	NA	TGTGCCAGCAGCCAAGGACAGGGTGAGGAGACCCAGTACTTC	CASSQGQGEETQYF
TRBV18	TRBD1	TRBJ2-7	many	TGTGCCAGCTCACCAGGCTGGGGAACGACAGGGGCGGGTAAGAACGAGCAGTACTTC	CASSPGWGTTGAGKNEQYF
TRBV18	TRBD2	TRBJ2-7	NA	TGTGCCAGCTCACGACTAGCGGGGGGGCTTGACGAGCAGTACTTC	CASSRLAGGLDEQYF
TRBV3-1/TRBV3-2	NA	TRBJ1-2	NA	TGTGCCAGCAGCCAAGCTGCAGTTTCTAACTATGGCTACACCTTC	CASSQAAVSNYGYTF
TRBV5-6	TRBD2	TRBJ2-5	NA	TGTGCCAGCAGCTATAGCGGGGGGGGAGAGACCCAGTACTTC	CASSYSGGGETQYF
TRBV6-4	NA	TRBJ2-3	many	TGTGCCAGCAGTTTGAATGCGGGCCGGGGTTATACGCAGTATTTT	CASSLNAGRGYTQYF
TRBV2	TRBD1	TRBJ2-5	NA	TGTGCCAGCAGTTTGAAGACAGGGGATGTTGGGACCCAGTACTTC	CASSLKTGDVGTQYF
TRBV3-1/TRBV3-2	TRBD2	TRBJ2-1	NA	TGTGCCAGCAGCCAAGCCGGGACTAGCGGGGGGGGCAGAAGGGTCTTC	CASSQAGTSGGGRRVF
TRBV30	NA	TRBJ2-7	NA	TGTGCCTCTACGGACAGAAGCTCCTACGAGCAGTACTTC	CASTDRSSYEQYF
TRBV7-2	TRBD2	TRBJ2-1	NA	TGTGCCAGCAGCTCCGGGGGGGCTGTTTACAATGAGCAGTTCTTC	CASSSGGAVYNEQFF
TRBV2	NA	TRBJ2-3	NA	TGTGCCAGCAGTGGTCCTTCCACCTTGCGGGGTAGCACAGATACGCAGTATTTT	CASSGPSTLRGSTDTQYF
TRBV20-1	TRBD2	TRBJ2-5	NA	TGCAGTGCTAGTAGGCTAGCGGGGGGGGCCCAGTACTTC	CSASRLAGGAQYF
TRBV27	TRBD1	TRBJ1-1	NA	TGTGCCAGCAGTTTAATAACAGGGGCCCAGAACACTGAAGCTTTCTTT	CASSLITGAQNTEAFF
TRBV5-1	TRBD2	TRBJ2-1	NA	TGCGCCAGCAGCGGAAGCGGGGGGGCCCACAATGAGCAGTTCTTC	CASSGSGGAHNEQFF
TRBV9	TRBD1	TRBJ1-2	NA	TGTGCCAGCAGCGCGACAGGGGGCGTCCCAGATGGCTACACCTTC	CASSATGGVPDGYTF
TRBV7-2	NA	TRBJ1-3	NA	TGTGCCAGCAGTTGGACAGACTCTGGAAACACCATATATTTT	CASSWTDSGNTIYF
TRBV7-9	NA	TRBJ2-5	NA	TGTGCCAGCAGCTTAGTTAGTCTGGAGACCCAGTACTTC	CASSLVSLETQYF
TRBV9	TRBD2	TRBJ2-2	NA	TGTGCCAGCAGTCCGCGGGGGACGAACACCGGGGAGCTGTTTTTT	CASSPRGTNTGELFF
TRBV12-2	NA	TRBJ2-7	NA	TGTGCAAGTCGCCCAACACTAATGGCTCACTACGAGCAGTACTTC	CASRPTLMAHYEQYF